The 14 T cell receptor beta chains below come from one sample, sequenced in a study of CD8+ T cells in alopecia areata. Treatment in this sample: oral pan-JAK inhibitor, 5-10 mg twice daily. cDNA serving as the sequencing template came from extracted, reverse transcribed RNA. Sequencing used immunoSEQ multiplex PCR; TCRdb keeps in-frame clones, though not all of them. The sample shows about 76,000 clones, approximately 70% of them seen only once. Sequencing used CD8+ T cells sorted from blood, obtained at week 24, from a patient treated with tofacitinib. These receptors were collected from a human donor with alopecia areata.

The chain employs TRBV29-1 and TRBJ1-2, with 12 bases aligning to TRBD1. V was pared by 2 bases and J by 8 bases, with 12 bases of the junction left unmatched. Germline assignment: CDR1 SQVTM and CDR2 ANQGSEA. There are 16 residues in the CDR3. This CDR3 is CSVEPMGQGARIGYTF. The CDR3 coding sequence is TGCAGCGTTGAACCGATGGGACAGGGGGCGCGGATCGGCTACACCTTC. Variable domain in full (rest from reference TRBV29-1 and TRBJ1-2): SAVISQKPSRDICQRGTSLTIQCQVDSQVTMMFWYRQQPGQSLTLIATANQGSEATYESGFVIDKFPISRPNLTFSTLTVSNMSPEDSSIYLCSVEPMGQGARIGYTFGSGTRLTVV.

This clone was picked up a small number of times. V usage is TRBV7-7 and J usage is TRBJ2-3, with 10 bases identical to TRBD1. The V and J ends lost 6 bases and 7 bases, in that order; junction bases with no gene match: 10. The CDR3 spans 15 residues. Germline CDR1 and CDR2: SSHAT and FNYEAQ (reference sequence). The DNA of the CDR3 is TGTGCCAGCAGTGACCCCGGGACAGGGGCCAATACGCAGTATTTT. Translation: CASSDPGTGANTQYF.

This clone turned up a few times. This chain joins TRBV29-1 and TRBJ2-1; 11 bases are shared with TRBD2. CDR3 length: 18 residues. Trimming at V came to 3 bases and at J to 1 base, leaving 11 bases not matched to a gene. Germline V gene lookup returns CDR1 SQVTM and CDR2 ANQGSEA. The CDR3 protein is CSVEGFASGRFSYNEQFF. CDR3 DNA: TGCAGCGTTGAGGGGTTCGCTAGCGGGAGGTTTTCCTACAATGAGCAGTTCTTC.

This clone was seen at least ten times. CDR3 sequence: CASSFTLEGVAYNEQFF. CDR3 nucleotides: TGCGCCAGCAGCTTCACCCTTGAGGGAGTGGCCTACAATGAGCAGTTCTTC. V is TRBV5-1 and J is TRBJ2-1; D perhaps matches TRBD2 (5 bases). This CDR3 contains 17 residues. V shed 2 bases and J shed 2 bases, with 17 bases lying between them. The germline V gene encodes CDR1 SGHRS and CDR2 YFSETQ.

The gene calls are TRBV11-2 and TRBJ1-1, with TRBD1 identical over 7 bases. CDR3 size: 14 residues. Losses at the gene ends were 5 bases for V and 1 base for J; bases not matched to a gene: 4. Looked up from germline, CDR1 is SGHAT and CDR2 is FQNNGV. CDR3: CASSPGTENTEAFF. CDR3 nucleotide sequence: TGTGCCAGCAGCCCCGGGACAGAGAACACTGAAGCTTTCTTT.

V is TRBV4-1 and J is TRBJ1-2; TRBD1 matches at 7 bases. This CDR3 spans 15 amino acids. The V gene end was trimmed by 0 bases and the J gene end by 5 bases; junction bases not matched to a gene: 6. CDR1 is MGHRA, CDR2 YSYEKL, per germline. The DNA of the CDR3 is TGCGCCAGCAGCCAAGATGCGACAGGGTCGTATGGCTACACCTTC. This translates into CASSQDATGSYGYTF.

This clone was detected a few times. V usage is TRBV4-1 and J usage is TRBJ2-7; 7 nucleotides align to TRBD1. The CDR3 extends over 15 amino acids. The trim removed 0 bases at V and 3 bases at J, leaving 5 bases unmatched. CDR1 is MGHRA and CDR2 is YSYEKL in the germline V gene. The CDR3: CASSQDPGTVYEQYF. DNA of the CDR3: TGCGCCAGCAGCCAAGATCCGGGGACAGTCTACGAGCAGTACTTC.

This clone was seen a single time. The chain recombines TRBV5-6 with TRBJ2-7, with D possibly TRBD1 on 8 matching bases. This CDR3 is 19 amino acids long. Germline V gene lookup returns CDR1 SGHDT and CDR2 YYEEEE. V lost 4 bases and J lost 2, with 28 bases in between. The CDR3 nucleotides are TGTGCCAGCAGCGGGTGGACAGGGAAGGAGGAGCGGGGCGCCTACGAGCAGTACTTC. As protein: CASSGWTGKEERGAYEQYF.

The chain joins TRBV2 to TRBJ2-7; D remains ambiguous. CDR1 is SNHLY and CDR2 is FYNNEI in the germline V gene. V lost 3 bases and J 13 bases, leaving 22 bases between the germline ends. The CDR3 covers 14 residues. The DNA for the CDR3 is TGTGCCAGCAGTGAGCAGTTAATGAGCGCTGGGGTTTACTTC. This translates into CASSEQLMSAGVYF.

This CDR3 is CASSWGTIATDTQYF. CDR3 nucleotide sequence: TGTGCCAGCTCTTGGGGGACTATAGCCACAGATACGCAGTATTTT. The chain recombines TRBV9 with TRBJ2-3; 7 nucleotides match TRBD2. CDR3 size: 15 residues. V dropped 7 bases and J dropped 2; count of bases not matched to a gene: 10. Germline CDR1 and CDR2: SGDLS and YYNGEE.

The CDR3 nucleotides read TGTGCCAGCAGCCGTCCACAGGGGTTGACAAGCGAGCAGTACTTC. Translation gives CASSRPQGLTSEQYF. V is TRBV28 and J is TRBJ2-7; 7 bases are shared with TRBD1. The CDR3 runs 15 residues. J lost 6 bases, V lost 6 bases, and 14 bases had no gene match. From germline, CDR1 is MDHEN and CDR2 SYDVKM.

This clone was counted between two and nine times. DNA of the CDR3: TGTGCCAGCAGCTTCAGGGGGCCGGGCACTGAAGCTTTCTTT. It is translated as CASSFRGPGTEAFF. This chain joins TRBV7-3 and TRBJ1-1; 8 bases line up with TRBD1. Germline V gene lookup returns CDR1 SGHTA and CDR2 FQGTGA. The CDR3 loop spans 14 amino acids. V gave up 3 bases and J gave up 4 bases; unmatched junction bases: 4.

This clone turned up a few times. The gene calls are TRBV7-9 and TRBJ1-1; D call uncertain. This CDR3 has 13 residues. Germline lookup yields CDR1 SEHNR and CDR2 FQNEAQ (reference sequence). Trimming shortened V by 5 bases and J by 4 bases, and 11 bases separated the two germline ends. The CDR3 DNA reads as TGTGCCAGCAGCGCGCTTTTTGTCACTGAAGCTTTCTTT. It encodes CASSALFVTEAFF.

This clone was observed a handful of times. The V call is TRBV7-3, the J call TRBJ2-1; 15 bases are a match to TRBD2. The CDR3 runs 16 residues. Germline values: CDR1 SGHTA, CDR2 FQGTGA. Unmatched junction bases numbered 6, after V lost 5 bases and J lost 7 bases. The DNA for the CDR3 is TGTGCCAGCAGCCCCTGGACTAGCGGGAGGGGGAATGAGCAGTTCTTC. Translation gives CASSPWTSGRGNEQFF.